Below, one T cell receptor beta chain is given with its context. The data stem from a study of control samples from healthy donors and cancer patients. Germline CDR1 reads MNHEY; CDR2 reads SVGAGI. This CDR3 is built from 15 residues. V was pared by 6 bases and J by 0 bases, with 6 bases of the junction left unmatched. The repertoire was sequenced with immunoSEQ multiplex PCR; TCRdb's copy has only in-frame clones and lacks some. The data contain 150,000 or so clones, 80% to 90% of them singletons. Sequencing was carried out using blood. V and J are TRBV6-5 and TRBJ2-7, with 9 bases aligning to TRBD2. The origin of this receptor is a man aged 25 to 45 in good health. The CDR3 reads CASRISSGDSYEQYF. DNA of the CDR3: TGTGCCAGCAGAATCTCTAGCGGGGACTCCTACGAGCAGTACTTC.